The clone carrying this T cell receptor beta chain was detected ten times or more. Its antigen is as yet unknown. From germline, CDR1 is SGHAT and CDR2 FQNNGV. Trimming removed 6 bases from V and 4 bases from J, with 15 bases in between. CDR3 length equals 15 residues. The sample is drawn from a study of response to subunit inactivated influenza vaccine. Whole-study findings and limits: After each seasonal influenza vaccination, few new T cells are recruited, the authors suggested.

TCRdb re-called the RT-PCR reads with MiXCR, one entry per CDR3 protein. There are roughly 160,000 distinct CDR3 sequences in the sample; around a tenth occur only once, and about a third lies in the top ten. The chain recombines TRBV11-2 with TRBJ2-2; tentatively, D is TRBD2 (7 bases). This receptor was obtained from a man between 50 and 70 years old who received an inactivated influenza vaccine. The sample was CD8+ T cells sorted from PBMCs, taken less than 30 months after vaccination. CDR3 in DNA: TGTGCCAGCAGACTGGCGGGGGCGTTCACCGGGGAGCTGTTTTTT. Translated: CASRLAGAFTGELFF.